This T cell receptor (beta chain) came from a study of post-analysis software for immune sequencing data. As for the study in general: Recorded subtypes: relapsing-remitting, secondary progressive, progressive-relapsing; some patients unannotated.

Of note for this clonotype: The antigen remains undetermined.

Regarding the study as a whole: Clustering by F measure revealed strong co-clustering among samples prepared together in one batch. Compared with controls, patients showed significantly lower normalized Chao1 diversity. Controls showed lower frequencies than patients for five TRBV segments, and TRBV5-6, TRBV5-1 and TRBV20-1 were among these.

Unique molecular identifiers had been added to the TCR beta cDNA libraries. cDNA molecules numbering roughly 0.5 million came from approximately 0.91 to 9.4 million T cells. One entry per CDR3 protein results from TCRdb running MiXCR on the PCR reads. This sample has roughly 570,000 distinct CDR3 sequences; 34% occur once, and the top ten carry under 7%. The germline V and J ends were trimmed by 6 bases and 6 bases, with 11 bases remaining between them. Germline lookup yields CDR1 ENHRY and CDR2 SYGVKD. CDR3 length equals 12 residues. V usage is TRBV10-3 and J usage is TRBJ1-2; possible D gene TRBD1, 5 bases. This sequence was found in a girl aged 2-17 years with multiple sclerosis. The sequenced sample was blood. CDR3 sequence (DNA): TGTGCCATCAGCGCCTTCAGGGATGGCTACACCTTC. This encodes CAISAFRDGYTF.